This T cell receptor (beta chain) came from a study of T cells in Graves' hyperthyroidism and ophthalmopathy (dated by TCRdb to the late 2010s). Background for the entire study: Peripheral blood samples were taken at initial diagnosis, before any treatment was given. A discovery cohort of around 98 patients, approximately 45 with Graves' ophthalmopathy and fewer than 65 with stable Graves' hyperthyroidism, was used to find distinguishing TCR V-J signatures. Whether ophthalmopathy could be predicted prospectively was tested in an independent validation cohort made up of fewer than 20 hyperthyroidism patients plus 17 patients who later progressed to ophthalmopathy. The roughly 100 discovery patients were randomly split 7:3 into training and test sets. In more than 5 Graves' hyperthyroidism patients, the study also compared T-cell repertoires from thyroid tissue with T-cell repertoires from blood. After sampling, hyperthyroidism patients received methimazole starting at 30 mg daily, and ophthalmopathy patients received high-dose intravenous methylprednisolone. The paper reports TCR Vbeta CDR3 sequencing of roughly 140 peripheral blood samples: some 44 ophthalmopathy, fewer than 80 hyperthyroidism and 17 progressor patients. On the study overall, not on this receptor specifically: In validation, the model predicted progression to ophthalmopathy a median of roughly six months before onset, with 65% to 71% sensitivity and about 75% specificity. Ophthalmopathy was separated from stable hyperthyroidism by a 13 V-J signature model, with over 85% sensitivity and roughly 81% specificity obtained in cross-validation and 80%/75% obtained in testing. Most expanded thyroid clonotypes (frequency above 0.001) were also found in blood, which suggests that blood repertoires may mirror thyroid immune responses. Sample size was not statistically predetermined, and blinding of investigators to group allocation was not performed.

Ophthalmopathy patients had moderately to severely active disease, Clinical Activity Score of at least 3, NOSPECS grade of at least 4, and duration under 3 months. Any patient with an uncontrolled infection, another autoimmune disease, pregnancy or lactation was excluded. Clinical symptoms, serum thyroxine and TRAb, thyroid ultrasound, and orbital computed tomography formed the basis for the diagnoses. PBMCs were separated from 10 ml of fresh peripheral blood using Ficoll-Paque density gradient centrifugation. Total RNA was extracted with Trizol reagent, and quality was checked on an Agilent 2100 Bioanalyzer. This clonotype occurred a few times. Its antigen remains undetermined. Nothing much larger sits one base from this clone, and base qualities are not available. Trimming removed 3 bases from V and 4 bases from J, leaving 9 bases between the germline ends. Taken from the germline V gene, the CDR1 and CDR2 loops are SQVTM and ANQGSEA. The CDR3 spans 12 residues, from the cysteine through the phenylalanine. CDR3 DNA only is kept here, 36 bases in frame from base 1.

The TCR beta CDR3 regions were amplified from the RNA transcripts. A first-round RT-PCR of the TCR CDR3 used the HTBI primer set with the Qiagen OneStep RT-PCR kit. The libraries were constructed in a second round of multiplex PCR and then size-selected and purified. Libraries were sequenced paired-end with 100 bp reads on an Illumina HiSeq2000. Processing in the source paper ran as follows. SOAPnuke was used to process the raw data, removing reads that contained adapters or uncalled bases, had a mean Phred below 15, or lacked an exact match to the constant primer or identifier. High-quality paired reads were merged with COPE v1.2.5, and unique nucleotide sequences were defined as clonotypes. MiTCR v1.1 was used to align the clonotypes against IMGT TRBV, TRBD and TRBJ reference segments. Only V-J combinations with frequency above 0.0001, covering roughly 99% of repertoires, were analysed. The TCS score was defined as the ratio of F50 (clonal expansion) to E x V (chaos), calculated using BLOSUM62-based TCRdist between CDR3 peptides within each V-J. Welch's t-statistics and random forest reduced around 510 V-J features to about 12, which were used in a naive Bayes classifier (R e1071). Clones were called with MiXCR by TCRdb after fastp trimmed the public reads at Q25, and only in-frame beta chains were retained. For every CDR3 protein sequence, its rows merge into one entry that carries the most common genes and DNA. The V and J calls and clone size come from TCRdb's table, not from the authors' own analysis. The sample contains about 600,000 distinct CDR3 sequences, roughly a sixth of them found a single time. About 3.5% of the sample is taken by the ten largest.

The TCR comes from a woman in her 40s with Graves' ophthalmopathy. The chain is made from TRBV29-1 and TRBJ2-5; no D gene is confidently identified. Sequencing was performed on blood. CDR3 reads: CSVDALSETQYF. Read as DNA, the sequence is TGCAGCGTTGATGCCCTTTCAGAGACCCAGTACTTC.